This T cell receptor (beta chain) was documented in a study of cytomegalovirus exposure and HLA in healthy donors. Findings of the study overall: Later on, an analysis tied roughly 17,000 TCR beta sequences to HLA alleles at 0.05 false discovery rate.

V was pared by 5 bases and J by 4 bases, with 6 bases between. The V gene's germline CDR1 is SEHNR and CDR2 FQNEAQ (reference sequence). The CDR3 sequence is 11 residues long. Use of 60 Vbeta and 13 Jbeta primers characterized the PCR. Here immunoSEQ multiplex PCR was the method, and the copy in TCRdb shows in-frame clones only, minus some. The sample records a few hundred thousand clones, 60% to 80% being singletons. In the case of this clone: Its target is unknown. The sample carries other DNA sequences with the same CDR3.

Sequenced input: PBMCs. This sequence joins TRBV7-9 and TRBJ2-7; D is unresolved. This clonotype originated in a woman younger than 45 in good health and CMV-seronegative. The CDR3 DNA sequence: TGTGCCAGCAGCCTCCGGTACGAGCAGTACTTC. Protein: CASSLRYEQYF.